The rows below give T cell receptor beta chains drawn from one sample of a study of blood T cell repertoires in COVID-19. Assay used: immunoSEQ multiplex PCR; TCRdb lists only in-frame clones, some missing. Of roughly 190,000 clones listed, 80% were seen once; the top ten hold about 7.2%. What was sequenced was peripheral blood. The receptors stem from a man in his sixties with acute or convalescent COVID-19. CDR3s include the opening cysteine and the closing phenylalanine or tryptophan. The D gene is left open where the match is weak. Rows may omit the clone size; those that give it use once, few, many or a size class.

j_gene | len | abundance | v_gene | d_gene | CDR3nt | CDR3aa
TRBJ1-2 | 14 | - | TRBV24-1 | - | TGTGCCACCAGTGATCCGAGAGGGGGACGGGGCTACACCTTC | CATSDPRGGRGYTF
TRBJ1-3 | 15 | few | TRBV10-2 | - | TGCGCCAGCAGTGATTGGCAGGGCGGTACGGACACCATATATTTT | CASSDWQGGTDTIYF
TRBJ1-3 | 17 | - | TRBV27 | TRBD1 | TGTGCCAGCAGGCCGGGTACCGTGGACAGGGATGGAAACACCATATATTTT | CASRPGTVDRDGNTIYF
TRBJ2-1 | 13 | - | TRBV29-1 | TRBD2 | TGCAGCGTTGGGGGACTAGACTACAATGAGCAGTTCTTC | CSVGGLDYNEQFF
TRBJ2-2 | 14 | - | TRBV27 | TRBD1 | TGTGCCAGCAAACAGGGGGCGATCACCGGGGAGCTGTTTTTT | CASKQGAITGELFF
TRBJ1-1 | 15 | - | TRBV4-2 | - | TGTGCCAGCAGCTCCCCACTCTATAGAAACACTGAAGCTTTCTTT | CASSSPLYRNTEAFF
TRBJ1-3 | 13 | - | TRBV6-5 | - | TGTGCCAGCAGCTCAGGGGAGAGAAACACCATATATTTT | CASSSGERNTIYF
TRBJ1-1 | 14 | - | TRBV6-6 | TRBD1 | TGTGCCAGCAGACAGGACAGGGGGGCCACTGAAGCTTTCTTT | CASRQDRGATEAFF
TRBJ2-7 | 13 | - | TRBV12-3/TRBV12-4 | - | TGTGCCAGCAGTTGGCAGGTGGGGCGCGAGCAGTACTTC | CASSWQVGREQYF
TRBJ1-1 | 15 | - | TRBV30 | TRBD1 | TGTGCCTGGAGACGACAGGGGGCGCCGAACACTGAAGCTTTCTTT | CAWRRQGAPNTEAFF
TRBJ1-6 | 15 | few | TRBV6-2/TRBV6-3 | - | TGTGCCAGCAGCAGTCGGGGGGAAGGTAATTCACCCCTCCACTTT | CASSSRGEGNSPLHF
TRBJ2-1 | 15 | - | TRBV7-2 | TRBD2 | TGTGCCAGCAGCTATGAGCGGGGGGGCAGCTATGAGCAGTTCTTC | CASSYERGGSYEQFF
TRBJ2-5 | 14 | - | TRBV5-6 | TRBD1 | TGTGCCAGCAGCCAGACAGGGGCGACGGAGACCCAGTACTTC | CASSQTGATETQYF
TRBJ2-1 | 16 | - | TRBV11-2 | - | TGTGCCAGCAGCCCCTTAAACGCCGCGGGGGCTAATGAGCAGTTCTTC | CASSPLNAAGANEQFF
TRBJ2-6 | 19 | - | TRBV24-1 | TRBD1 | TGTGCCACCAGTGATCGACAGGGGGCCGGCGGCTCTGGGGCCAACGTCCTGACTTTC | CATSDRQGAGGSGANVLTF
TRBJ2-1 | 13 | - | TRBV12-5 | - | TGTGCTAGTGGCCGACAGCGCTACAATGAGCAGTTCTTC | CASGRQRYNEQFF
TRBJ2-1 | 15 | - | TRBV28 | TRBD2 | TGTGCCAGCAGTTTATATAGCGGGAGCGGAGATGAGCAGTTCTTC | CASSLYSGSGDEQFF
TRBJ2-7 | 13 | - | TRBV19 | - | TGTGCCAGTATTGGGAGTGATTCCTACGAGCAGTACTTC | CASIGSDSYEQYF
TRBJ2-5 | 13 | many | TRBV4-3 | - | TGCGCCAGCAGCCAAGACCCGGGAGAGACCCAGTACTTC | CASSQDPGETQYF
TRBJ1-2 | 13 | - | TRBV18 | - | TGTGCCAGCTCAATAGAACTCAACTATGGCTACACCTTC | CASSIELNYGYTF
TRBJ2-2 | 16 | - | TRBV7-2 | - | TGTGCCAGCAGCTTTTTTAGCTCCCGACTCACCGGGGAGCTGTTTTTT | CASSFFSSRLTGELFF
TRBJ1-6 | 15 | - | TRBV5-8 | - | TGTGCCAGCAGCTGGACACAGCAGTATAATTCACCCCTCCACTTT | CASSWTQQYNSPLHF
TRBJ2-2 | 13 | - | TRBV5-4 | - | TGTGCCAGCGGGACGCGGGAACCCGGGGAGCTGTTTTTT | CASGTREPGELFF
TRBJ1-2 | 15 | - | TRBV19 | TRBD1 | TGTGCCAGTAGTAGAGGGACAGGGGGCAACTATGGCTACACCTTC | CASSRGTGGNYGYTF
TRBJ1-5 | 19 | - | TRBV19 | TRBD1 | TGTGCCAGTAGTATCGATCCCCGAAGGACAGGGGGGGTAGGACAGCCCCAGCATTTT | CASSIDPRRTGGVGQPQHF
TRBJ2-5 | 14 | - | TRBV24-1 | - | TGTGCCACCAGTGGTGTCGGGAAACAAGAGACCCAGTACTTC | CATSGVGKQETQYF
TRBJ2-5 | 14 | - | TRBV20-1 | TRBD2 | TGCAGTGCTAGTGTCAATAGCGGGGGAGAGACCCAGTACTTC | CSASVNSGGETQYF
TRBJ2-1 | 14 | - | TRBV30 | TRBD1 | TGTGCCTGGCGGACAGGGATTGCTTACAATGAGCAGTTCTTC | CAWRTGIAYNEQFF
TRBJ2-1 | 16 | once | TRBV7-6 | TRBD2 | TGTGCCAGCAGCTCGGTGGGACTAGCGGGAGGTCCTGAGCAGTTCTTC | CASSSVGLAGGPEQFF
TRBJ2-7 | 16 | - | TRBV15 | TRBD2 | TGTGCCACCAGCAGCGATGCCTGGGAGGGATCCTACGAGCAGTACTTC | CATSSDAWEGSYEQYF
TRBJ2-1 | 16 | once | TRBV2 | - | TGTGCCAGCAGATCCCTCGAATGGGCCCGGAACAATGAGCAGTTCTTC | CASRSLEWARNNEQFF
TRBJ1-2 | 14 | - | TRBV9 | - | TGTGCCAGCAGCTGGGGGCAGTCCGGGGATGGCTACACCTTC | CASSWGQSGDGYTF
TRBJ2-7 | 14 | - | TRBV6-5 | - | TGTGCCACTCTAACAGGGATAATTTCCTACGAGCAGTACTTC | CATLTGIISYEQYF
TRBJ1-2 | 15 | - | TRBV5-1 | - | TGCGCCAGCAGCTTGGCGGCAGAGGTAAACTATGGCTACACCTTC | CASSLAAEVNYGYTF
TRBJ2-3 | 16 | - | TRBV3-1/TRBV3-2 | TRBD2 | TGTGCCAGCAGCTCTCGGACTAGCGGGAGTCCAGATACGCAGTATTTT | CASSSRTSGSPDTQYF
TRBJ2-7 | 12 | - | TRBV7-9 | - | TGTGCCAGCAGCTCCCAGATCTACGAGCAGTACTTC | CASSSQIYEQYF
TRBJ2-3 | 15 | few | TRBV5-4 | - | TGTGCCAGCAGCTTGGAGGCCGGGGATACAGATACGCAGTATTTT | CASSLEAGDTDTQYF
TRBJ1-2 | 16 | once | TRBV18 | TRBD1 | TGTGCCAGCTCACCCGACAGGGGGCGGGTTAACTATGGCTACACCTTC | CASSPDRGRVNYGYTF
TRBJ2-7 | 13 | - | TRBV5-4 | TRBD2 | TGTGCCAGCAGCTTGATGGGGGGGGACGAGCAGTACTTC | CASSLMGGDEQYF
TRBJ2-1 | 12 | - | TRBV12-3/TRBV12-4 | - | TGTGCCAGCAGTTTAGATCAGAATGAGCAGTTCTTC | CASSLDQNEQFF
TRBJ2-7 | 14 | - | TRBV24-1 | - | TGTGCCACCAGTGACAATACAGGGTCCCACGAGCAGTACTTC | CATSDNTGSHEQYF
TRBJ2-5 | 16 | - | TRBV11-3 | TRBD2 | TGTGCCAGCAGCTCGGGACTAGCGGGAGTCGGTGAGACCCAGTACTTC | CASSSGLAGVGETQYF
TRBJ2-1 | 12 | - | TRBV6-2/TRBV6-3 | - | TGTGCCAGCAGTTCTGAGTACAATGAGCAGTTCTTC | CASSSEYNEQFF
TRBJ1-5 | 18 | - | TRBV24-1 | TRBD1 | TGTGCCACCAGCGATCCGGGACAGGGAGCGGGGGGAAATCAGCCCCAGCATTTT | CATSDPGQGAGGNQPQHF